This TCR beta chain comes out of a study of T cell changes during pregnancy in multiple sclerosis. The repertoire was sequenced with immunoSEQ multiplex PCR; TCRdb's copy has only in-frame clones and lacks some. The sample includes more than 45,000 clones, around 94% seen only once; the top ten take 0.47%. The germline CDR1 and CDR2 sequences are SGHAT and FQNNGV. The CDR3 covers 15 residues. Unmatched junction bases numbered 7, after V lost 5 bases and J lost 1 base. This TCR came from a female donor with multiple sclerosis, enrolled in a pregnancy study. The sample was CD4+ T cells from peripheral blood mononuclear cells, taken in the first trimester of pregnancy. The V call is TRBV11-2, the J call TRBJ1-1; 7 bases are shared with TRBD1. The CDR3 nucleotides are TGTGCCAGCAGCCCCGGCCACAGGGGGAACACTGAAGCTTTCTTT. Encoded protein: CASSPGHRGNTEAFF. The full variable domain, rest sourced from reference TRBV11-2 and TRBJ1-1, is EAGVAQSPRYKIIEKRQSVAFWCNPISGHATLYWYQQILGQGPKLLIQFQNNGVVDDSQLPKDRFSAERLKGVDSTLKIQPAKLEDSAVYLCASSPGHRGNTEAFFGQGTRLTVV.